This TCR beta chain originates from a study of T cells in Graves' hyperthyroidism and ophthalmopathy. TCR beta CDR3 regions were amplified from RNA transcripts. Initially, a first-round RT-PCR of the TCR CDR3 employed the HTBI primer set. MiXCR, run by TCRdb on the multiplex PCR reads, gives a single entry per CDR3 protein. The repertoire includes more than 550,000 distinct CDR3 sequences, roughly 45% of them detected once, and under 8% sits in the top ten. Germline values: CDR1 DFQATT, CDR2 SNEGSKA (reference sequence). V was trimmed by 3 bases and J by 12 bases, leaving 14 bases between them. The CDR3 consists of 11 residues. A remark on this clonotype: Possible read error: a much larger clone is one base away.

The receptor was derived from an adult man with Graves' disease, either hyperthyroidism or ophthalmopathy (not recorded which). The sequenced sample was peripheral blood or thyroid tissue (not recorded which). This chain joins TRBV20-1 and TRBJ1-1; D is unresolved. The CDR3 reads CSARSPEGPFF. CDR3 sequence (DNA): TGCAGTGCTAGGTCACCAGAAGGGCCTTTCTTT.